The 31 T cell receptor beta chains below come from one sample, sequenced in a study of cytomegalovirus exposure and HLA in healthy donors. The PCR employed 60 Vbeta primers together with 13 Jbeta primers. Only in-frame clones appear in the TCRdb table, and some are missing; sequencing was by immunoSEQ multiplex PCR. The sample gives over 150,000 clones, about 76% of which show up once; around 2.5% is in the top ten. Sequencing was carried out using PBMCs. These TCRs come from a woman in her thirties or forties in good health and CMV-seropositive.

V usage is TRBV5-1 and J usage is TRBJ2-5, with D possibly being TRBD2 (7 bases). CDR1 SGHRS and CDR2 YFSETQ come from the germline V gene. CDR3 length: 17 amino acids. V lost 0 bases to trimming and J lost 4 bases, with 19 bases between them. CDR3 loop: CASSLVGGRGIRETQYF. The CDR3 nucleotides are TGCGCCAGCAGCTTGGTTGGGGGGCGGGGGATCCGAGAGACCCAGTACTTC.

V and J are TRBV27 and TRBJ1-1, with 7 bases identical to TRBD1. The CDR3 length is 14 residues. Trimming cost V 6 bases and J 0 bases; bases outside gene matches: 4. Germline CDR1 reads MNHEY; CDR2 reads SMNVEV (reference sequence). The CDR3: CASSQDRMNTEAFF. CDR3 nucleotide sequence: TGTGCCAGCAGCCAGGACAGGATGAACACTGAAGCTTTCTTT.

This clone was detected only a few times. CDR3 nucleotide sequence: TGTGCCAGTAGCATCGGGACAGGGTCGCCCCTCCACTTT. It translates to CASSIGTGSPLHF. The chain employs TRBV19 and TRBJ1-6, with TRBD1 matching over 9 bases. The CDR3 runs to 13 residues. Germline V lookup: CDR1 LNHDA, CDR2 SQIVND (reference sequence). V trimming: 6 bases; J trimming: 13 bases; junction bases outside the gene matches: 7.

The CDR3 DNA reads as TGCGCCAGCAGCCAAGGATTAGCGGCTTCCTACGAGCAGTACTTC. Translated, it gives CASSQGLAASYEQYF. The gene calls are TRBV4-3 and TRBJ2-5; possible D gene TRBD2, 6 bases. The assigned J gene may be wrong: the sequence end matches TRBJ2-7 better. Per germline, CDR1 LGHNA and CDR2 YSLEER. This CDR3 is 15 amino acids long.

The chain joins TRBV9 to TRBJ2-7; TRBD2 matches 7 bases. This CDR3 spans 15 amino acids. With V trimmed by 0 bases and J by 2 bases, 5 bases remained unmatched. Germline CDR1 is SGDLS and CDR2 is YYNGEE. The CDR3 DNA reads TGTGCCAGCAGCGTAGGGGGAGGGAAGGCCTACGAGCAGTACTTC. Its translation is CASSVGGGKAYEQYF.

V is TRBV4-1 and J is TRBJ1-3; D remains ambiguous. The CDR3 loop spans 16 amino acids. V dropped 6 bases and J dropped 0 bases, with 15 bases sitting between them. Germline V CDR1 and CDR2: MGHRA, YSYEKL. The CDR3 region is CASRLTDTNSGNTIYF. The CDR3, as DNA: TGCGCCAGCAGGCTTACCGACACAAACTCTGGAAACACCATATATTTT.

The chain recombines TRBV9 with TRBJ2-2; TRBD2 aligns across 11 bases. This CDR3 is built from 17 residues. V lost 4 bases, J lost 5 bases, and 10 bases stayed unmatched. CDR1 SGDLS and CDR2 YYNGEE come from the germline V gene. As DNA, the CDR3 is TGTGCCAGCAGCTCGGCTAGCGGGAGGCATGAGACCGGGGAGCTGTTTTTT. This gives the protein CASSSASGRHETGELFF.

The chain uses TRBV6-1 and TRBJ2-7, with a possible D match to TRBD1 (5 bases). This CDR3 has 16 residues. V was pared by 3 bases and J by 3 bases, with 18 bases between. CDR1 is MNHNS and CDR2 is SASEGT in the germline V gene. The CDR3 loop is CASSDARKQGSYEQYF. The CDR3 coding sequence is TGTGCCAGCAGTGATGCCCGAAAGCAGGGAAGCTACGAGCAGTACTTC.

The CDR3 nucleotides are TGTGCCAGTAGTAGCGGGAGGGCTGAGGAGACCCAGTACTTC. Translating gives CASSSGRAEETQYF. The genes are TRBV19 and TRBJ2-5; 9 nucleotides match TRBD2. Germline CDR1 reads LNHDA; CDR2 reads SQIVND (reference sequence). V was clipped by 4 bases and J by 5 bases; unmatched bases: 5. The CDR3 is 14 residues long.

The V gene is TRBV27, the J gene TRBJ2-1; the D gene is possibly TRBD2 (5 bases). Germline values: CDR1 MNHEY, CDR2 SMNVEV (reference sequence). V was pared by 6 bases and J by 5 bases, with 11 bases between. The CDR3 has 13 amino acids. DNA of the CDR3: TGTGCCAGCAGCCCTACGGGGAACAATGAGCAGTTCTTC. It codes for CASSPTGNNEQFF.

The chain has TRBV28 and TRBJ2-6; D possibly corresponds to TRBD1 (5 bases). Germline lookup yields CDR1 MDHEN and CDR2 SYDVKM. The CDR3 spans 16 residues. Trimming cost V 6 bases and J 4 bases, with 16 bases left between them. This CDR3 reads CASRGGASSGANVLTF. CDR3 DNA: TGTGCCAGCAGGGGTGGGGCGAGCTCCGGGGCCAACGTCCTGACTTTC.

The chain recombines TRBV27 with TRBJ1-1; 8 nucleotides agree with TRBD1. The CDR3 runs to 16 residues. CDR1 and CDR2 from the germline V gene are MNHEY and SMNVEV (reference sequence). With V trimmed by 4 bases and J by 10 bases, 17 bases remained unmatched. The CDR3, as DNA: TGTGCCAGCAGTTACTCGGCCCGGACAGGGTGGGTTGGAGCTTTCTTT. The encoded protein is CASSYSARTGWVGAFF.

This chain connects TRBV10-3 to TRBJ1-2; D gene uncertain. Germline CDR1 reads ENHRY; CDR2 reads SYGVKD. Trimming left V 0 bases short and J 0 bases short, with 11 bases between. The CDR3 totals 16 residues. CDR3 amino acids: CAISESLQATNYGYTF. CDR3 nucleotide sequence: TGTGCCATCAGTGAGTCTCTGCAGGCAACTAACTATGGCTACACCTTC.

The chain links TRBV7-2 to TRBJ1-4; 7 bases map to TRBD1. CDR1 and CDR2 (germline): SGHTA, FQGNSA. The J segment lost 8 bases and the V segment lost 5 bases, leaving 11 bases of the junction unmatched. The CDR3 runs 15 residues. The CDR3 sequence is CASSRRTGVGEKLFF. Written as DNA, the CDR3 is TGTGCCAGCAGCAGACGAACAGGGGTGGGAGAAAAACTGTTTTTT.

The chain employs TRBV10-2 and TRBJ2-2; TRBD1 might be the D (5 bases). CDR1 is WSHSY, CDR2 SAAADI, per germline. The ends were cut back, 8 bases at V and 2 bases at J, with 9 bases in the middle. This CDR3 is 13 amino acids long. CDR3 nucleotides: TGCGCCAGCCGGACATCCAACACCGGGGAGCTGTTTTTT. Translating it yields CASRTSNTGELFF.

J is TRBJ2-3 and V is TRBV18; D is ambiguous. The length of the CDR3 is 13 residues. The germline V gene has CDR1 KGHSH and CDR2 LQKENI. Trimming shortened V by 2 bases and J by 4 bases, and 7 bases separated the two germline ends. CDR3 nucleotide sequence: TGTGCCAGCTCACCATTCCAGGCAGATACGCAGTATTTT. Its translation: CASSPFQADTQYF.

In its sample, this clone was seen once. The chain recombines TRBV10-1 with TRBJ2-7; 8 bases are shared with TRBD1. Germline CDR1 reads WNHNN; CDR2 reads SYGVQD (reference sequence). This CDR3 has 14 amino acids. The J segment lost 7 bases and the V segment lost 2 bases, leaving 7 bases of the junction unmatched. The CDR3 region has the DNA TGCGCCAGCAGTGAGGGACAGGGCCTATGGGAGCAGTACTTC. The encoded protein is CASSEGQGLWEQYF.

The V and J genes are TRBV28 and TRBJ2-7, with TRBD1 matching 10 bases. Germline V gene sequence: CDR1 MDHEN, CDR2 SYDVKM. Losses at the gene ends were 7 bases for V and 4 bases for J; bases not matched to a gene: 7. The CDR3 runs to 14 residues. CDR3 sequence: CASTQGDRGYEQYF. As DNA, the CDR3 is TGTGCCAGCACGCAGGGGGACAGGGGTTACGAGCAGTACTTC. Combining the CDR3 with reference TRBV28 and TRBJ2-7 gives the whole variable domain DVKVTQSSRYLVKRTGEKVFLECVQDMDHENMFWYRQDPGLGLRLIYFSYDVKMKEKGDIPEGYSVSREKKERFSLILESASTNQTSMYLCASTQGDRGYEQYFGPGTRLTVT.

This chain joins TRBV19 and TRBJ2-5, with 7 bases that match TRBD2. The ends lost 10 bases at V and 3 bases at J; junction bases unmatched: 8. The CDR3 loop spans 13 amino acids. From germline, CDR1 is LNHDA and CDR2 SQIVND (reference sequence). The CDR3 reads CATRTSGKETQYF. DNA for the CDR3: TGTGCCACTCGGACTAGTGGGAAAGAGACCCAGTACTTC.

This clone has only a few counts. V usage is TRBV18 and J usage is TRBJ1-1; D unclear. From germline, CDR1 is KGHSH and CDR2 LQKENI. This CDR3 region has 13 residues. Trimming left V 4 bases short and J 2 bases short, with 8 bases between. CDR3 loop: CASSHRGNTEAFF. The CDR3 DNA reads as TGTGCCAGCTCACACCGGGGAAACACTGAAGCTTTCTTT.

This clone was found once. The genes are TRBV14 and TRBJ2-3; D gene uncertain. The CDR3 runs to 14 residues. The ends were cut back, 2 bases at V and 0 bases at J, with 6 bases in the middle. From germline, CDR1 is SGHDN and CDR2 FVKESK. CDR3 DNA: TGTGCCAGCAGCCAACTCTCGAGCACAGATACGCAGTATTTT. Translating gives CASSQLSSTDTQYF. Drawing the rest from reference TRBV14 and TRBJ2-3, the complete variable domain is EAGVTQFPSHSVIEKGQTVTLRCDPISGHDNLYWYRRVMGKEIKFLLHFVKESKQDESGMPNNRFLAERTGGTYSTLKVQPAELEDSGVYFCASSQLSSTDTQYFGPGTRLTVL.

The rearrangement joins TRBV4-3 to TRBJ1-2; D not resolved. Germline CDR1 is LGHNA and CDR2 is YSLEER. The CDR3 runs to 15 residues. Trimming pared 0 bases from V and 8 bases from J, leaving 16 bases between. CDR3 loop: CASSQENTAPEGYTF. The CDR3 nucleotides are TGCGCCAGCAGCCAAGAGAACACAGCCCCTGAGGGCTACACCTTC.

This chain joins TRBV5-1 and TRBJ2-2; 14 bases map to TRBD2. The CDR3 consists of 16 residues. The germline V gene encodes CDR1 SGHRS and CDR2 YFSETQ. V was pared by 4 bases and J by 6 bases, with 5 bases of the junction left unmatched. CDR3 region: CASSPTSGRVPGELFF. The CDR3 nucleotides are TGCGCCAGCAGCCCGACTAGCGGGAGGGTTCCCGGGGAGCTGTTTTTT. The complete variable domain, with remaining parts taken from reference TRBV5-1 and TRBJ2-2, reads KAGVTQTPRYLIKTRGQQVTLSCSPISGHRSVSWYQQTPGQGLQFLFEYFSETQRNKGNFPGRFSGRQFSNSRSEMNVSTLELGDSALYLCASSPTSGRVPGELFFGEGSRLTVL.

For this clone: The same CDR3 can be traced to other DNA sequences in this sample. The chain recombines TRBV6-5 with TRBJ1-2; D is possibly TRBD1 (6 bases). Trimming left V 6 bases short and J 1 base short, with 15 bases between. The CDR3 totals 15 residues. CDR1 and CDR2 from the germline V gene are MNHEY and SVGAGI. This chain's CDR3 is CASSPTGGGNYGYTF. CDR3 in DNA: TGTGCCAGCAGCCCCACGGGGGGCGGTAACTATGGCTACACCTTC.

V gene TRBV6-1 combines with J gene TRBJ2-7; 7 bases agree with TRBD1. Germline CDR1 reads MNHNS; CDR2 reads SASEGT. The CDR3 has 13 amino acids. Losses at the gene ends were 6 bases for V and 1 base for J; bases not matched to a gene: 3. CDR3 amino acids: CASSGQDSYEQYF. The CDR3 region has the DNA TGTGCCAGCAGCGGACAGGATTCCTACGAGCAGTACTTC.

CDR3 loop: CASSPPGDAQPQHF. The CDR3 region has the DNA TGTGCCAGCAGCCCACCGGGGGACGCGCAGCCCCAGCATTTT. V is TRBV28 and J is TRBJ1-5; possibly TRBD1 for D (5 bases). V was cut by 6 bases and J by 7 bases, with 16 bases left in between. Germline CDR1 reads MDHEN; CDR2 reads SYDVKM. The CDR3 contains 14 residues.

This clone showed up just a few times. The chain is built from TRBV4-3 and TRBJ1-2, with 8 bases aligning to TRBD1. CDR1 and CDR2 (germline): LGHNA, YSLEER. This CDR3 comprises 15 residues. V gave up 1 base and J gave up 6 bases; unmatched junction bases: 7. The CDR3 protein is CASSQAQDRVHGYTF. CDR3 bases: TGCGCCAGCAGCCAAGCTCAGGACAGGGTTCATGGCTACACCTTC.

This chain joins TRBV19 and TRBJ2-7, with a possible D match to TRBD1 (6 bases). V dropped 5 bases and J dropped 3 bases, with 14 bases sitting between them. CDR1 is LNHDA and CDR2 is SQIVND in the germline V gene (reference sequence). This CDR3 has 14 residues. The CDR3 nucleotides read TGTGCCAGTAGTGTACAGCCGGACAGCTACGAGCAGTACTTC. This codes for CASSVQPDSYEQYF.

The chain couples TRBV6-1 to TRBJ2-1, with 7 bases lining up with TRBD1. The CDR3 covers 15 residues. Per germline, CDR1 MNHNS and CDR2 SASEGT. The J segment lost 3 bases and the V segment lost 4 bases, leaving 6 bases of the junction unmatched. The CDR3 loop reads CASSGMTGRYNEQFF. The CDR3 nucleotides are TGTGCCAGCAGTGGGATGACAGGGCGCTACAATGAGCAGTTCTTC.

The CDR3 sequence: CASSFIPSGSDEQFF. The CDR3 DNA reads as TGTGCCAGCAGCTTCATCCCTAGCGGGAGTGATGAGCAGTTCTTC. The chain links TRBV13 to TRBJ2-1, with TRBD2 identical over 10 bases. The CDR3 contains 15 residues. Germline lookup yields CDR1 PRHDT and CDR2 FYEKMQ (reference sequence). V was clipped by 3 bases and J by 8 bases; unmatched bases: 7.

V and J are TRBV7-2 and TRBJ2-7; 9 bases are shared with TRBD1. V shed 3 bases and J 3 bases; nucleotides not matched to a gene: 6. CDR3 length: 15 amino acids. Per germline, CDR1 SGHTA and CDR2 FQGNSA. This chain's CDR3 is CASSFGQGTLYEQYF. DNA for the CDR3: TGTGCCAGCAGCTTCGGACAGGGGACCCTCTACGAGCAGTACTTC.